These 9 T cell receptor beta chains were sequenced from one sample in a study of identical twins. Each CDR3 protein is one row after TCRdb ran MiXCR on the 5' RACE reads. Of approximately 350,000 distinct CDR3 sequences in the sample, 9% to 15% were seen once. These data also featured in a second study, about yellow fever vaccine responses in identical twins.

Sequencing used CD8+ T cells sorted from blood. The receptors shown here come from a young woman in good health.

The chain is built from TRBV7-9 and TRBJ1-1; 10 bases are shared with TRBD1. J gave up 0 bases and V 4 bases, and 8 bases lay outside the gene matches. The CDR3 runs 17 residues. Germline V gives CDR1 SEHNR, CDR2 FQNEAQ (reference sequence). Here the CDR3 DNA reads TGTGCCAGCAGCTCTTCCCGGGACAGGGGCATGAACACTGAAGCTTTCTTT. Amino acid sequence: CASSSSRDRGMNTEAFF.

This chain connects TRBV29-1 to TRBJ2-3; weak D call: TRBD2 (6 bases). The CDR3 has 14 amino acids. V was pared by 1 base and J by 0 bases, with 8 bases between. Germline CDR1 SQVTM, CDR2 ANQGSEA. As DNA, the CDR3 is TGCAGCGTTGAAGGAGGGACTAGCACAGATACGCAGTATTTT. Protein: CSVEGGTSTDTQYF.

CDR3 loop: CASSQGYRTYEQYV. CDR3 DNA: TGTGCCAGCAGTCAAGGATATAGGACCTACGAGCAGTACGTC. This sequence joins TRBV28 and TRBJ2-7; D is uncertain. Per germline, CDR1 MDHEN and CDR2 SYDVKM. The CDR3 totals 14 residues. The ends were cut back, 5 bases at V and 2 bases at J, with 13 bases in the middle.

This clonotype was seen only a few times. CDR3 DNA sequence: TGTGCCAGCATTCTTGGGACTGAAGCTTTCTTT. Its protein product is CASILGTEAFF. The chain couples TRBV27 to TRBJ1-1, with no clear D. Per germline, CDR1 MNHEY and CDR2 SMNVEV (reference sequence). Trimming took 7 bases from V and 5 from J, leaving 8 bases between them. CDR3 length: 11 amino acids.

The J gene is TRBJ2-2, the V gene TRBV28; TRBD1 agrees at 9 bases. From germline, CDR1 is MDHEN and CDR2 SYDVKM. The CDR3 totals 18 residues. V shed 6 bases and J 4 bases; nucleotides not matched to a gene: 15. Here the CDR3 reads CASSSTSRTGVRTGELFF. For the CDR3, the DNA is TGTGCCAGCAGCAGCACCTCTCGGACAGGGGTTCGCACCGGGGAGCTGTTTTTT.

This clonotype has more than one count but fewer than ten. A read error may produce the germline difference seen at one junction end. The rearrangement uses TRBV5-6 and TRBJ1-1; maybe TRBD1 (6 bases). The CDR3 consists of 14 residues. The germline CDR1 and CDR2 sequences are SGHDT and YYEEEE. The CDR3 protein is CASSPAGVNSEAFF. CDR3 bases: TGTGCCAGCAGCCCAGCAGGGGTCAACAGTGAAGCTTTCTTT.

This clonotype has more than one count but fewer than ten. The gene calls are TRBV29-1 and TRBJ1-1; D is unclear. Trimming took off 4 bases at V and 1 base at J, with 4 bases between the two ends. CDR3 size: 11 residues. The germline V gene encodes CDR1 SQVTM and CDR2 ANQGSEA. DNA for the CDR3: TGCAGCGTTGCCAAGAACACTGAAGCTTTCTTT. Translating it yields CSVAKNTEAFF.

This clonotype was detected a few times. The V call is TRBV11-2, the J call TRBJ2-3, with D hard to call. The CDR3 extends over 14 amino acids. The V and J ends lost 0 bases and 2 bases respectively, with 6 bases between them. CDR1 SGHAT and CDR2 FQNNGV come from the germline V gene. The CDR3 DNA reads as TGTGCCAGCAGCTTAGATTTATCCACAGATACGCAGTATTTT. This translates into CASSLDLSTDTQYF.

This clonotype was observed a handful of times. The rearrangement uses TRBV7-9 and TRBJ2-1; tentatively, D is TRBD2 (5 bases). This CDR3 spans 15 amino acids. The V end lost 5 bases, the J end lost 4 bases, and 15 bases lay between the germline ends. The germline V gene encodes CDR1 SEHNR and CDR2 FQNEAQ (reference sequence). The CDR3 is CASSPRTGLYNEQFF. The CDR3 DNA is TGTGCCAGCAGCCCGCGGACCGGACTTTACAATGAGCAGTTCTTC.